This T cell receptor beta chain came from a study of T-cell reconstitution after alpha-beta-depleted transplantation in children. The CDR3 length is 12 residues. CDR1 SGHVS and CDR2 FQNEAQ come from the germline V gene. Trimming cost V 5 bases and J 4 bases, with 6 bases left between them. Unique molecular identifiers were used to barcode this TCRbeta library. From the PCR reads, TCRdb called clonotypes with MiXCR, one entry per CDR3 protein. In the table there are about 500,000 distinct CDR3 sequences, roughly 33% of which are singletons. The chain combines TRBV7-8 with TRBJ1-3; D is ambiguous. The input for sequencing was PBMCs from the stem cell graft donor, taken from the stem cell graft. This clonotype was sampled from a human donor who donated a stem cell graft to a child with aplastic anemia. The CDR3 DNA sequence: TGTGCCAGCAGCCAAATGGGAAACACCATATATTTT. This sequence encodes CASSQMGNTIYF.